This T cell receptor (beta chain) was documented in a study of read filtering for tumor transcriptome and immune sequencing. Study-level information: Among patients, 17 to 20 were male and some 15 female, aged roughly 45 to 80 (mean around 68). R-ISS stage counts were fewer than ten for I, about 15 for II, 7 for III. Study-wide results and caveats: The sorted CD138-negative fraction was a mixed bone marrow immune population, not purified T cells. Compared with RNA-seq, IR-seq gave much higher clonotype depth and reliability.

With 0 bases removed from V and 7 bases from J, the gap between germline ends came to 13 bases. Germline CDR1 and CDR2: SGHRS and YFSETQ. CDR3 length equals 14 residues. Of note for this clonotype: Antigen unknown.

From roughly 400 ng of RNA, a library with molecular barcoded alpha/delta and beta/gamma adaptors was made. MiXCR, applied by TCRdb to the reads, yields one record per CDR3 protein. The sample includes about 46,000 distinct CDR3 sequences, around 21% of them seen just once. The V gene is TRBV5-1, the J gene TRBJ1-2, with D possibly matching TRBD1 (6 bases). Sequenced input: a population of CD138-negative cells sorted from bone marrow. The clonotype originates from a donor aged 40 or over with multiple myeloma. The CDR3 DNA follows: TGCGCCAGCAGCTTGGACAGGGTGAGATCTGGCTACACCTTC. It yields the protein CASSLDRVRSGYTF.